This note documents a single T cell receptor beta chain sequence. Original methodology: Amplifying reference gene primers gave estimates of nucleated cell counts. Measured with immunoSEQ multiplex PCR; TCRdb has only the in-frame clones, and not every one. The V and J calls and the clone size are those of that table, but D and trimming were determined from the DNA. The sample carries tens of thousands of clones, 82% recorded once. This sample is part of a study of blood T cell repertoires in COVID-19. Study details: The origin of the acute and convalescent COVID-19 samples was the United States, Italy and Spain. Sources were T cells, B-cell-depleted T cells, or PBMCs; the material itself was cDNA or gDNA.

V was cut by 0 bases and J by 0 bases, with 5 bases left in between. The CDR3 totals 14 residues. CDR1 and CDR2 (germline): MNHNY, SVGAGI (reference sequence). Sequencing used peripheral blood. V usage is TRBV6-6 and J usage is TRBJ1-2; D gene uncertain. The sequence was obtained from a woman in her 70s with acute or convalescent COVID-19. The CDR3 spells CASSYSAANYGYTF. The CDR3 DNA sequence: TGTGCCAGCAGTTACTCGGCGGCTAACTATGGCTACACCTTC.